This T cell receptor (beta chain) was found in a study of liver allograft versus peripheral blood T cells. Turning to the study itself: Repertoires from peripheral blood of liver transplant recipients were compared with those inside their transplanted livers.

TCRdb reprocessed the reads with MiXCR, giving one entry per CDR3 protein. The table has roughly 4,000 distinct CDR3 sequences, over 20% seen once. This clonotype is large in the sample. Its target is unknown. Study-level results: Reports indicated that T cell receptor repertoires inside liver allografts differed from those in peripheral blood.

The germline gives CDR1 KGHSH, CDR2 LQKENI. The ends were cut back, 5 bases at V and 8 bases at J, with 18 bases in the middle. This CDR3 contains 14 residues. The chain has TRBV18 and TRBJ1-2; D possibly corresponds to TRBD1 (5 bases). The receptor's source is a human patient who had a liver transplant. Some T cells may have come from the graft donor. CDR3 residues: CASSRQVRDGGYTF. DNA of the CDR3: TGTGCCAGCTCAAGGCAAGTCCGGGACGGAGGCTACACCTTC.